These T cell receptor beta chains were read from a single sample in a study of blood T cell repertoires in COVID-19. Assay used: immunoSEQ multiplex PCR; TCRdb lists only in-frame clones, some missing. The data hold a few hundred thousand clones, with approximately 85% observed a single time. Sample: peripheral blood. Every receptor here comes from a man aged 45-65 years with active or convalescent COVID-19. Each CDR3 is given without its conserved first and last residue.

J: TRBJ2-2; V: TRBV5-5; CDR3: ASSDDGPDRGRTGELF
J: TRBJ1-6; V: TRBV27; CDR3: ASTRMGLYNSPLH
J: TRBJ2-1; V: TRBV11-2; CDR3: ASSYRGLAVFNEQF
J: TRBJ1-1; V: TRBV27; CDR3: ASSLRGGGHSTEAF
J: TRBJ2-3; V: TRBV5-1; CDR3: ASSLGSGTASTDTQY
J: TRBJ2-7; V: TRBV28; CDR3: ASGVGLADAGGKYEQY
J: TRBJ1-2; V: TRBV19; CDR3: ASTRDSPNYGYT
J: TRBJ1-2; V: TRBV5-1; CDR3: ASSLSPTEKNYGYT
J: TRBJ2-7; V: TRBV6-1; CDR3: ASSEELAAIYEQY
J: TRBJ1-1; V: TRBV20-1; CDR3: SASGGRFTEAF
J: TRBJ1-4; V: TRBV25-1; CDR3: ASSEAKGATEKLF
J: TRBJ1-2; V: TRBV27; CDR3: ASSLYDSRDGYT
J: TRBJ1-1; V: TRBV18; CDR3: ASSPTADRGSGNTEAF
J: TRBJ1-4; V: TRBV7-8; CDR3: ASSLGTVNEKLF
J: TRBJ2-2; V: TRBV27; CDR3: ATSPSPWGANTGELF
J: TRBJ1-4; V: TRBV4-3; CDR3: ASSQDPAGNEKLF
J: TRBJ2-5; V: TRBV13; CDR3: ASSPRGTGETQY
J: TRBJ1-5; V: TRBV5-1; CDR3: ASSLGQGANQPQH
J: TRBJ1-2; V: TRBV28; CDR3: ASSTQGGINYGYT
J: TRBJ1-5; V: TRBV15; CDR3: ATSRDPGGNQPQH
J: TRBJ2-5; V: TRBV9; CDR3: ASSVAVGSGQETQY
J: TRBJ2-5; V: TRBV5-1; CDR3: ASSSGMLARETQY
J: TRBJ1-2; V: TRBV9; CDR3: ASSVDHRGLGGYT
J: TRBJ2-7; V: TRBV7-5; CDR3: VRSLVGLAGTYEQY
J: TRBJ1-6; V: TRBV5-1; CDR3: ASSLSGGQGDSPLH
J: TRBJ2-4; V: TRBV3-1/TRBV3-2; CDR3: ASSHNRGSYLAKNIQY
J: TRBJ1-1; V: TRBV5-6; CDR3: ASSETGGTPGAEAF
J: TRBJ1-5; V: TRBV15; CDR3: ATSTGANQPQH
J: TRBJ2-3; V: TRBV6-5; CDR3: ASRAGVADTQY
J: TRBJ2-3; V: TRBV4-1; CDR3: ASSQGSRGLALAGDTQY
J: TRBJ2-1; V: TRBV28; CDR3: ASSFGRDNEQF
J: TRBJ1-4; V: TRBV2; CDR3: ASTGQGARKLF
J: TRBJ2-1; V: TRBV6-5; CDR3: ASRPTRSSYNEQF
J: TRBJ2-7; V: TRBV5-1; CDR3: ASSVTGGSYEQY
J: TRBJ2-4; V: TRBV5-5; CDR3: ASSLGGLPPGSKNIQY
J: TRBJ2-5; V: TRBV5-4; CDR3: ASSVEGGRGETQY
J: TRBJ1-2; V: TRBV7-2; CDR3: ASSSGTGVGYT
J: TRBJ2-7; V: TRBV5-1; CDR3: ASSASGSSYEQY
J: TRBJ1-6; V: TRBV3-1/TRBV3-2; CDR3: ASSPIQNNSPLH
J: TRBJ2-7; V: TRBV21-1; CDR3: ASSKGQGANYEQY
J: TRBJ1-2; V: TRBV9; CDR3: ASSVTTGGYT
J: TRBJ2-3; V: TRBV7-9; CDR3: ASSSRTGLAGEHTDTQY
J: TRBJ2-7; V: TRBV5-8; CDR3: ASSLLQGGAYEQY
J: TRBJ1-3; V: TRBV3-1/TRBV3-2; CDR3: ASSHGQLGNTIY
J: TRBJ2-3; V: TRBV24-1; CDR3: ATSMTDTQY
J: TRBJ2-3; V: TRBV4-1; CDR3: ASSQDVLEPDTQY
J: TRBJ1-5; V: TRBV6-4; CDR3: ASPYHEERGNQPQH
J: TRBJ2-3; V: TRBV7-3; CDR3: ASSPSLAGLTDTQY
J: TRBJ1-5; V: TRBV6-5; CDR3: ASTSGQLGNQPQH
J: TRBJ2-3; V: TRBV18; CDR3: ASSPPGGARTDTQY
J: TRBJ2-7; V: TRBV2; CDR3: ASSEFVGRDPFGEQY
J: TRBJ1-6; V: TRBV7-2; CDR3: ASSFRRGESPLH
J: TRBJ2-1; V: TRBV20-1; CDR3: SASTSGMDEQF
J: TRBJ2-5; V: TRBV2; CDR3: ASSVLGATSETQY
J: TRBJ2-1; V: TRBV3-1/TRBV3-2; CDR3: ASSQAGGPHNEQF
J: TRBJ2-3; V: TRBV2; CDR3: ASSLGGQRLDTQY
J: TRBJ2-7; V: TRBV20-1; CDR3: SASGQGGYEQY
J: TRBJ2-1; V: TRBV19; CDR3: ASSIGLAGHNEQF
J: TRBJ2-3; V: TRBV5-5; CDR3: ASSDSSLGTDTQY
J: TRBJ2-5; V: TRBV6-5; CDR3: ASSYSFTGKVETQY